The 3 T cell receptor beta chains in this list originate from one sample, sequenced in a study of immune evolution from preneoplasia to lung adenocarcinoma. Assay used: immunoSEQ multiplex PCR; TCRdb lists only in-frame clones, some missing. The sample carries several thousand clones, 78% recorded once. The sample consisted of FFPE normal lung tissue adjacent to the tumor. The receptors shown here come from a person aged 45 to 69 with lung adenocarcinoma.

The CDR3 loop reads CASSVQGTDTQYF. CDR3 nucleotides: TGTGCCAGCAGTGTACAGGGCACAGATACGCAGTATTTT. The J gene is TRBJ2-3, the V gene TRBV2; D is perhaps TRBD1 (5 bases). CDR3 size: 13 residues. Germline loops: CDR1 SNHLY, CDR2 FYNNEI. The V and J ends lost 4 bases and 1 base respectively, with 6 bases between them.

The gene calls are TRBV4-1 and TRBJ1-1; D uncertain. Germline lookup yields CDR1 MGHRA and CDR2 YSYEKL. V dropped 7 bases and J dropped 7 bases, with 16 bases sitting between them. The CDR3 has 13 amino acids. CDR3 protein: CASIPPGSVEAFF. Written as DNA, the CDR3 is TGCGCCAGCATCCCCCCGGGTTCGGTTGAAGCTTTCTTT.

The CDR3 DNA follows: TGTGCCTGGAGCATTAGCGGGAGGGGCACAGATACGCAGTATTTT. Its translation: CAWSISGRGTDTQYF. The rearrangement links TRBV30 to TRBJ2-3, with 11 bases lining up with TRBD2. CDR3 length equals 15 residues. Germline-derived CDR1 and CDR2 are GTSNPN and SVGIG (reference sequence). V trimming: 3 bases; J trimming: 1 base; junction bases outside the gene matches: 3.